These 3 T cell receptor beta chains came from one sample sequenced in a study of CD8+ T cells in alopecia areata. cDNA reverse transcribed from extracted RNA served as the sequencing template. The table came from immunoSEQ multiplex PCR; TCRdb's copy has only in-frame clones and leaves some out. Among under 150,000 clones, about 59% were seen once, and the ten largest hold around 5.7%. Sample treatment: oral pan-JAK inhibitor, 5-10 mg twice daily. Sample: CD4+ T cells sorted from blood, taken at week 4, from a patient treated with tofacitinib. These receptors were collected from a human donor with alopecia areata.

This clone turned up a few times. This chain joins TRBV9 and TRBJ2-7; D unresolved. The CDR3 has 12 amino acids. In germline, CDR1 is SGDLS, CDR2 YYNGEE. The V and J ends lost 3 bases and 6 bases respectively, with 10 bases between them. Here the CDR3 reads CASSAPDPEQYF. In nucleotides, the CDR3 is TGTGCCAGCAGCGCCCCCGACCCCGAGCAGTACTTC.

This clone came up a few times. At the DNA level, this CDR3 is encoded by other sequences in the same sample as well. The CDR3 region is CASSSNQETQYF. The CDR3 DNA reads as TGCGCCAGCAGCTCGAACCAAGAGACCCAGTACTTC. The chain joins TRBV5-1 to TRBJ2-5, with D hard to call. Trimming cost V 3 bases and J 0 bases, with 3 bases left between them. The length of the CDR3 is 12 residues. Looked up from germline, CDR1 is SGHRS and CDR2 is YFSETQ.

The CDR3 DNA reads as TGTGCCAGCAGCTTTGCGCGGGGGGGCGCCACAGATACGCAGTATTTT. This codes for CASSFARGGATDTQYF. The chain uses TRBV5-4 and TRBJ2-3; 9 nucleotides agree with TRBD2. The CDR3 is 16 residues long. The junction had 6 bases not matched to a gene; V was cut back by 2 bases and J by 2 bases. Per the germline V gene, CDR1 is SGHNT and CDR2 is YYREEE (reference sequence).